One sample yielded the 31 T cell receptor beta chains listed below, sequenced in a study of radiotherapy plus CTLA-4 blockade in lung cancer (dated by TCRdb to the late 2010s). The library was built by means of the immunoSEQ multiplex PCR assay. The table comes from immuneACCESS by way of TCRdb, which keeps in-frame sequences with V and J called. Part of the clones is missing from these tables; in studies checked, under half for an unresolved V gene and the rest for unknown reasons. For this sample there are 62,000 or so clones; roughly 85% appear just once. The top ten constitute roughly a tenth of the sample. The material sequenced was peripheral blood, taken from a patient treated with radiotherapy plus ipilimumab. Every receptor here comes from a human donor with non-small cell lung cancer who had a complete response to radiotherapy plus ipilimumab.

The genes are TRBV10-3 and TRBJ1-2, with D possibly being TRBD1 (6 bases). Germline V lookup: CDR1 ENHRY, CDR2 SYGVKD. This CDR3 has 16 amino acids. Trimming took 2 bases from V and 4 from J, leaving 17 bases between them. CDR3 sequence (DNA): TGTGCCATCAGTGAGCCGACCCTGACAGGAGTCTATGGCTACACCTTC. Its translation is CAISEPTLTGVYGYTF.

The V and J genes are TRBV14 and TRBJ1-4, with D possibly TRBD1 on 5 matching bases. Between the trimmed V and J ends, which lost 0 bases and 1 base, there was a span of 12 bases. Per germline, CDR1 SGHDN and CDR2 FVKESK. The CDR3 has 17 amino acids. The CDR3 here is CASSQDLLGVTNEKLFF. In DNA form, the CDR3 reads TGTGCCAGCAGCCAAGACCTCCTAGGGGTAACTAATGAAAAACTGTTTTTT. Based on the CDR3 plus reference TRBV14 and TRBJ1-4, the full variable domain is EAGVTQFPSHSVIEKGQTVTLRCDPISGHDNLYWYRRVMGKEIKFLLHFVKESKQDESGMPNNRFLAERTGGTYSTLKVQPAELEDSGVYFCASSQDLLGVTNEKLFFGSGTQLSVL.

Relative to its sample, this clone is medium-sized. This chain connects TRBV7-9 to TRBJ1-2; tentative D call: TRBD1 (6 bases). Germline CDR1 is SEHNR and CDR2 is FQNEAQ (reference sequence). The CDR3 sequence is 14 residues long. Trimming left V 5 bases short and J 6 bases short, with 16 bases between. This CDR3 reads CASSLRKGENGYTF. The CDR3 nucleotides read TGTGCCAGCAGCCTCAGGAAGGGGGAAAATGGCTACACCTTC.

This rearrangement joins TRBV2 to TRBJ2-7, with 13 nucleotides matching TRBD2. The germline V gene encodes CDR1 SNHLY and CDR2 FYNNEI. The J segment lost 2 bases and the V segment lost 4 bases, leaving 8 bases of the junction unmatched. This CDR3 contains 17 residues. Here the CDR3 reads CASSGLGTSGVPYEQYF. In DNA, the CDR3 is TGTGCCAGCAGTGGCTTGGGGACTAGCGGGGTACCCTACGAGCAGTACTTC.

This chain joins TRBV6-1 and TRBJ2-7, with 7 bases lining up with TRBD1. The CDR3 contains 15 residues. The V gene's germline CDR1 is MNHNS and CDR2 SASEGT. The J segment lost 6 bases and the V segment lost 5 bases, leaving 13 bases of the junction unmatched. The chain's CDR3 is CASSSPGQAAAEQYF. CDR3 DNA: TGTGCCAGCAGTTCTCCCGGACAGGCGGCGGCCGAGCAGTACTTC.

The rearrangement links TRBV18 to TRBJ1-5; D not certain. This CDR3 spans 12 amino acids. The germline V and J ends were trimmed by 0 bases and 3 bases, with 0 bases remaining between them. Germline CDR1 and CDR2: KGHSH and LQKENI. CDR3 in amino acids: CASSPPNQPQHF. As DNA, the CDR3 is TGTGCCAGCTCACCACCCAATCAGCCCCAGCATTTT.

The chain uses TRBV5-1 and TRBJ2-3, with D uncertain. Trimming pared 4 bases from V and 0 bases from J, leaving 6 bases between. The CDR3 runs to 13 residues. Per germline, CDR1 SGHRS and CDR2 YFSETQ. The CDR3 reads CASSAQSTDTQYF. CDR3 coding DNA: TGCGCCAGCAGCGCTCAGAGCACAGATACGCAGTATTTT. Looking up the rest from reference TRBV5-1 and TRBJ2-3 gives the full variable domain: KAGVTQTPRYLIKTRGQQVTLSCSPISGHRSVSWYQQTPGQGLQFLFEYFSETQRNKGNFPGRFSGRQFSNSRSEMNVSTLELGDSALYLCASSAQSTDTQYFGPGTRLTVL.

This chain connects TRBV5-4 to TRBJ2-7; TRBD2 agrees at 16 bases. Losses at the gene ends were 2 bases for V and 5 bases for J; bases not matched to a gene: 7. CDR1 is SGHNT, CDR2 YYREEE, per germline (reference sequence). The CDR3 sequence is 17 residues long. The CDR3 here is CASSFGTSGGVPHEQYF. Here the CDR3 DNA reads TGTGCCAGCAGCTTTGGGACTAGCGGGGGGGTACCCCACGAGCAGTACTTC.

The CDR3 nucleotides read TGTGCCAGCAGAACAACAGGGAGCTCTGGAAACACCATATATTTT. This codes for CASRTTGSSGNTIYF. The chain couples TRBV11-2 to TRBJ1-3; TRBD1 is a possible D gene (6 bases). Germline-derived CDR1 and CDR2 are SGHAT and FQNNGV. This CDR3 is built from 15 residues. V was shortened by 6 bases and J by 0 bases, with 12 bases between the two germline ends.

The genes are TRBV9 and TRBJ1-1; 7 bases map to TRBD1. Germline CDR1 reads SGDLS; CDR2 reads YYNGEE. Unmatched junction bases numbered 10, after V lost 4 bases and J lost 1 base. There are 16 residues in the CDR3. The CDR3 spells CASSPLSGQTNTEAFF. CDR3 DNA sequence: TGTGCCAGCAGCCCTTTGTCGGGACAGACGAACACTGAAGCTTTCTTT.

The V call is TRBV11-3, the J call TRBJ2-3; TRBD2 aligns across 8 bases. Germline V gives CDR1 SGHNT, CDR2 YENEEA. Trimming cost V 0 bases and J 1 base; bases outside gene matches: 6. This CDR3 has 17 residues. The CDR3 DNA reads TGTGCCAGCAGCTTAGATGGAACTAGCGGCGGCACAGATACGCAGTATTTT. Translation gives CASSLDGTSGGTDTQYF.

This rearrangement joins TRBV15 to TRBJ2-1; D perhaps matches TRBD2 (6 bases). This CDR3 is built from 17 residues. CDR1 LNHNV and CDR2 YYDKDF come from the germline V gene (reference sequence). V was trimmed by 0 bases and J by 7 bases, leaving 19 bases between them. The CDR3 bases are TGTGCCACCAGCAGAGATGGGGGGAACCTCCTGGGGAATGAGCAGTTCTTC. It translates to CATSRDGGNLLGNEQFF. The complete variable domain, with remaining parts taken from reference TRBV15 and TRBJ2-1, reads DAMVIQNPRYQVTQFGKPVTLSCSQTLNHNVMYWYQQKSSQAPKLLFHYYDKDFNNEADTPDNFQSRRPNTSFCFLDIRSPGLGDTAMYLCATSRDGGNLLGNEQFFGPGTRLTVL.

The chain links TRBV19 to TRBJ2-7; possibly TRBD1 for D (5 bases). The V gene's germline CDR1 is LNHDA and CDR2 SQIVND (reference sequence). The CDR3 covers 10 residues. CDR3 protein: CASIWGGELV. The CDR3, as DNA: TGTGCCAGCATATGGGGCGGAGAGTTAGTC.

V usage is TRBV5-1 and J usage is TRBJ1-4; 7 bases fit TRBD1. Trimming took 3 bases from V and 8 from J; bases not matched to a gene: 10. CDR3 length equals 15 residues. CDR1 and CDR2 (germline): SGHRS, YFSETQ. This CDR3 reads CASSSRQGSAEKLFF. The CDR3 DNA reads TGCGCCAGCAGCTCTAGACAGGGAAGTGCCGAAAAACTGTTTTTT.

The gene calls are TRBV28 and TRBJ1-4; D not resolved. Germline V gives CDR1 MDHEN, CDR2 SYDVKM. V lost 4 bases, J lost 6 bases, and 15 bases lay in between. The CDR3 length is 15 residues. CDR3 nucleotides: TGTGCCAGCAGTTCCCAAACCGGGTCTGATGAAAAACTGTTTTTT. Residues: CASSSQTGSDEKLFF.

The gene calls are TRBV11-3 and TRBJ1-6; D may be TRBD1 (6 bases). There are 15 residues in the CDR3. V shed 4 bases and J shed 7 bases, with 14 bases lying between them. Germline values: CDR1 SGHNT, CDR2 YENEEA. CDR3 DNA: TGTGCCAGCAGCTCTTACGGAGGGGGGAATTCACCCCTCCACTTT. It yields the protein CASSSYGGGNSPLHF.

The rearrangement links TRBV7-2 to TRBJ2-5; D is perhaps TRBD2 (5 bases). The V and J ends lost 2 bases and 4 bases respectively, with 17 bases between them. The CDR3 sequence is 16 residues long. Germline values: CDR1 SGHTA, CDR2 FQGNSA. CDR3: CASSLNSAGFPETQYF. DNA for the CDR3: TGTGCCAGCAGCTTAAATAGCGCGGGCTTCCCAGAGACCCAGTACTTC. Full variable domain (remainder filled in from reference TRBV7-2 and TRBJ2-5): GAGVSQSPSNKVTEKGKDVELRCDPISGHTALYWYRQSLGQGLEFLIYFQGNSAPDKSGLPSDRFSAERTGGSVSTLTIQRTQQEDSAVYLCASSLNSAGFPETQYFGPGTRLLVL.

The chain carries TRBV18 and TRBJ1-1, with a possible D match to TRBD1 (6 bases). CDR3 length: 13 residues. V was pared by 3 bases and J by 1 base, with 6 bases between. Germline CDR1 is KGHSH and CDR2 is LQKENI. The CDR3 is CASSPRGNTEAFF. The CDR3 DNA sequence: TGTGCCAGCTCACCCAGGGGGAACACTGAAGCTTTCTTT.

The chain employs TRBV2 and TRBJ1-5; 8 bases line up with TRBD1. Losses at the gene ends were 5 bases for V and 0 bases for J; bases not matched to a gene: 12. The V gene's germline CDR1 is SNHLY and CDR2 FYNNEI. This CDR3 comprises 18 residues. CDR3 nucleotides: TGTGCCAGCAGTTCGATTTTTACAGGGGGATATAGCAATCAGCCCCAGCATTTT. Protein sequence: CASSSIFTGGYSNQPQHF. Filled out from reference TRBV2 and TRBJ1-5, the complete variable domain reads EPEVTQTPSHQVTQMGQEVILRCVPISNHLYFYWYRQILGQKVEFLVSFYNNEISEKSEIFDDQFSVERPDGSNFTLKIRSTKLEDSAMYFCASSSIFTGGYSNQPQHFGDGTRLSIL.

The chain links TRBV10-3 to TRBJ2-1; 7 nucleotides match TRBD1. Germline loops: CDR1 ENHRY, CDR2 SYGVKD. The length of the CDR3 is 13 residues. J lost 3 bases, V lost 11 bases, and 7 bases had no gene match. The CDR3 nucleotides are TGTGCCGCCAGACAGGGAGTCTACAATGAGCAGTTCTTC. Its protein product is CAARQGVYNEQFF.

V usage is TRBV6-1 and J usage is TRBJ2-6; no clear D. This CDR3 spans 15 amino acids. Trimming pared 8 bases from V and 0 bases from J, leaving 11 bases between. The germline V gene has CDR1 MNHNS and CDR2 SASEGT. The CDR3 loop is CASEAGSSGANVLTF. The DNA of the CDR3 is TGTGCCAGCGAGGCCGGAAGCTCTGGGGCCAACGTCCTGACTTTC.

The chain employs TRBV10-3 and TRBJ1-5, with TRBD1 matching over 9 bases. The CDR3 contains 16 residues. The J segment lost 4 bases and the V segment lost 0 bases, leaving 4 bases of the junction unmatched. Germline V CDR1 and CDR2: ENHRY, SYGVKD. This CDR3 is CAISESQGQGNQPQHF. CDR3 in DNA: TGTGCCATCAGTGAGTCTCAGGGACAGGGAAATCAGCCCCAGCATTTT.

This clone was counted a single time. The J gene is TRBJ2-1, the V gene TRBV9; D is ambiguous. Germline V CDR1 and CDR2: SGDLS, YYNGEE. V lost 3 bases and J 13 bases, leaving 17 bases between the germline ends. The CDR3 sequence is 13 residues long. DNA for the CDR3: TGTGCCAGCAGCGGGAGTTTTGCAGTGGGTCAGTTCTTC. This translates into CASSGSFAVGQFF. The full variable domain, completed using reference TRBV9 and TRBJ2-1, is DSGVTQTPKHLITATGQRVTLRCSPRSGDLSVYWYQQSLDQGLQFLIQYYNGEERAKGNILERFSAQQFPDLHSELNLSSLELGDSALYFCASSGSFAVGQFFGPGTRLTVL.

This chain uses TRBV7-9 with TRBJ1-2; maybe TRBD1 (6 bases). The CDR3 length is 13 residues. Germline V CDR1 and CDR2: SEHNR, FQNEAQ (reference sequence). V was pared by 1 base and J by 3 bases, with 6 bases between. Here the CDR3 reads CASSLEGDYGYTF. DNA of the CDR3: TGTGCCAGCAGCTTAGAGGGGGACTATGGCTACACCTTC.

V gene TRBV4-1 combines with J gene TRBJ2-6; 9 bases fit TRBD1. The CDR3 loop spans 18 amino acids. The germline gives CDR1 MGHRA, CDR2 YSYEKL. J lost 6 bases, V lost 3 bases, and 12 bases had no gene match. The DNA of the CDR3 is TGCGCCAGCAGCCAGTTGTTCGTCCGGGACAGGGAGGCCAACGTCCTGACTTTC. The encoded protein is CASSQLFVRDREANVLTF.

This rearrangement joins TRBV10-2 to TRBJ2-5, with D possibly matching TRBD1 (7 bases). Trimming removed 0 bases at V and 2 bases at J, with 13 bases between. CDR3 length: 16 amino acids. The V gene's germline CDR1 is WSHSY and CDR2 SAAADI. The CDR3 DNA reads TGCGCCAGCAGTGAGTCATCTCAGGGGGGACAAGAGACCCAGTACTTC. Protein product: CASSESSQGGQETQYF.

The chain links TRBV10-1 to TRBJ2-4, with D tentatively TRBD1 (6 bases). The CDR3 totals 13 residues. The ends were cut back, 1 base at V and 6 bases at J, with 7 bases in the middle. Per germline, CDR1 WNHNN and CDR2 SYGVQD (reference sequence). The CDR3 nucleotides are TGCGCCAGCAGTGAGTTCAGGGGAAACATTCAGTACTTC. Encoded protein: CASSEFRGNIQYF.

The chain recombines TRBV7-9 with TRBJ2-2; tentative D call: TRBD1 (5 bases). The V end lost 5 bases, the J end lost 5 bases, and 12 bases lay between the germline ends. The CDR3 sequence is 14 residues long. Germline CDR1 SEHNR, CDR2 FQNEAQ (reference sequence). CDR3 DNA sequence: TGTGCCAGCAGCGTACCAGGGTGGACCGGGGAGCTGTTTTTT. Its translation is CASSVPGWTGELFF.

V gene TRBV7-9 combines with J gene TRBJ1-2, with 7 bases identical to TRBD1. Looked up from germline, CDR1 is SEHNR and CDR2 is FQNEAQ (reference sequence). There are 14 residues in the CDR3. V gave up 3 bases and J gave up 8 bases; unmatched junction bases: 9. In DNA form, the CDR3 reads TGTGCCAGCAGCTTTAGTAGGACAGGAGAAGGCTACACCTTC. Protein product: CASSFSRTGEGYTF.

The gene calls are TRBV27 and TRBJ1-4, with D perhaps matching TRBD1 (6 bases). The germline CDR1 and CDR2 sequences are MNHEY and SMNVEV (reference sequence). This CDR3 is 14 amino acids long. The ends were cut back, 0 bases at V and 10 bases at J, with 12 bases in the middle. The CDR3 region is CASSLSGRGGKLFF. CDR3 sequence (DNA): TGTGCCAGCAGTTTATCGGGCAGGGGAGGAAAACTGTTTTTT.

This sequence joins TRBV9 and TRBJ1-3; D is undetermined. Trimming left V 3 bases short and J 0 bases short, with 16 bases between. CDR1 is SGDLS and CDR2 is YYNGEE in the germline V gene. The CDR3 loop spans 17 amino acids. CDR3 DNA: TGTGCCAGCAGCGAGGGCCTTCCGCGGGGCTCTGGAAACACCATATATTTT. Protein product: CASSEGLPRGSGNTIYF.